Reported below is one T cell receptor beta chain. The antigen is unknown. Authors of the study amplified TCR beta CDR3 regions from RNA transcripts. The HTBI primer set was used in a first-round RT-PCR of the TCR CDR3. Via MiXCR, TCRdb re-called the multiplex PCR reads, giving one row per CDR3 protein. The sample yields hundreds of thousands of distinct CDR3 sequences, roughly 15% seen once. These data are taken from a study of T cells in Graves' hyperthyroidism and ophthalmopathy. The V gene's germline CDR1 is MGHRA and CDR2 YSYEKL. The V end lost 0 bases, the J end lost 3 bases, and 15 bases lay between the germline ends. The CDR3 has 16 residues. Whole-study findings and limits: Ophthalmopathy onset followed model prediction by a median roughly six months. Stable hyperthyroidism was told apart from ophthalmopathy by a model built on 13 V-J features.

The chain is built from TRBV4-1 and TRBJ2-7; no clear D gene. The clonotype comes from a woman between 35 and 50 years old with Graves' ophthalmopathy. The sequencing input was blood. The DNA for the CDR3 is TGCGCCAGCAGCCAAGAAAGTATGGGCCTCGTCTACGAGCAGTACTTC. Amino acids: CASSQESMGLVYEQYF.